This T cell receptor (beta chain) was sequenced in a study of T cell changes during pregnancy in multiple sclerosis. Germline V gene sequence: CDR1 SGHVS, CDR2 FQNEAQ. Trimming removed 4 bases at V and 4 bases at J, with 8 bases between. CDR3 length: 12 amino acids. Data came from immunoSEQ multiplex PCR; TCRdb stores just in-frame clones and leaves some out. The table lists about 40,000 clones, more than 85% of them singletons. The receptor was derived from a female donor with multiple sclerosis, enrolled in a pregnancy study. Here the sequenced sample was CD8+ T cells from peripheral blood mononuclear cells, taken in the first trimester of pregnancy. This rearrangement joins TRBV7-8 to TRBJ2-7; no clear D gene. The CDR3 here is CASSSDLYEQYF. Written as DNA, the CDR3 is TGTGCCAGCAGCTCAGACTTATACGAGCAGTACTTC.